The T cell receptor (beta chain) described here comes from a study of lymphopenia after photon versus proton radiotherapy. General observations from the study: Only patients who died were analyzed for survival; proton advantage is unproven. After the lymphocyte nadir, photon-treated repertoires showed oligoclonal expansion, especially of CD8+ Temra cells. Relative stability marked proton patients; photon patients lost diversity and naive cells. A bigger post-nadir fall in TCR diversity correlated inversely with survival time in deceased patients.

The length of the CDR3 is 15 residues. V was trimmed by 3 bases and J by 4 bases, leaving 14 bases between them. Germline V gives CDR1 SGHDT, CDR2 YYEEEE. For this clone: What it recognizes is unknown.

Clones were sequenced by immunoSEQ multiplex PCR, and TCRdb holds only the in-frame ones, with some missing. The table lists fewer than 20,000 clones, about 92% of them singletons. This sequence joins TRBV5-6 and TRBJ1-3; the D gene is possibly TRBD1 (5 bases). This receptor was identified in a woman in her forties with cholangiocarcinoma. This specimen consisted of peripheral blood, obtained from a patient treated with photon-based radiotherapy. The CDR3 DNA reads TGTGCCAGCAGCTCAGGGTCCCTCGGGGGAAACACCATATATTTT. Its translation is CASSSGSLGGNTIYF.